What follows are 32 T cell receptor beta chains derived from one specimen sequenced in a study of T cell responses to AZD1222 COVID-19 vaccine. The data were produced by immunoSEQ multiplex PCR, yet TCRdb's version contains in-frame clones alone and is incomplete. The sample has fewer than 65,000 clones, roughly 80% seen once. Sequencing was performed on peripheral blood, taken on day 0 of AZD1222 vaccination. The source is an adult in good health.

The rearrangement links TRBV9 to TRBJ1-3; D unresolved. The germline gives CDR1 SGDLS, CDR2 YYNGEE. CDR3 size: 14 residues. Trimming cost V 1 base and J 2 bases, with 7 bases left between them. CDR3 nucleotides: TGTGCCAGCAGCGTACTAGGGACTGGAAACACCATATATTTT. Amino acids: CASSVLGTGNTIYF. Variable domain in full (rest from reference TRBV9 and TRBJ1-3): DSGVTQTPKHLITATGQRVTLRCSPRSGDLSVYWYQQSLDQGLQFLIQYYNGEERAKGNILERFSAQQFPDLHSELNLSSLELGDSALYFCASSVLGTGNTIYFGEGSWLTVV.

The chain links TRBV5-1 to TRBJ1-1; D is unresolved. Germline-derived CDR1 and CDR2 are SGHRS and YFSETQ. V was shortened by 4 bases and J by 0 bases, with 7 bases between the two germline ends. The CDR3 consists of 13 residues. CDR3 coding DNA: TGCGCCAGCAGCACCGAGTTGAACACTGAAGCTTTCTTT. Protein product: CASSTELNTEAFF.

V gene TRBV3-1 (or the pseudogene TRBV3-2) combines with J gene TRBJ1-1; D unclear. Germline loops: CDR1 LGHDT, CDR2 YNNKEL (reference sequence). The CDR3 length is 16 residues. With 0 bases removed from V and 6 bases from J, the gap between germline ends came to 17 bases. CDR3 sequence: CASSQDKTFRRAEAFF. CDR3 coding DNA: TGTGCCAGCAGCCAAGATAAGACTTTCCGTAGGGCTGAAGCTTTCTTT.

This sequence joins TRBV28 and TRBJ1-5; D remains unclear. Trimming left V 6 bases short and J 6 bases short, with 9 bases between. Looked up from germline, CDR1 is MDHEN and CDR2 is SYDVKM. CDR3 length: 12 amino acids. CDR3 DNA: TGTGCCAGCAGGGTTGGGAGTCAGCCCCAGCATTTT. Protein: CASRVGSQPQHF.

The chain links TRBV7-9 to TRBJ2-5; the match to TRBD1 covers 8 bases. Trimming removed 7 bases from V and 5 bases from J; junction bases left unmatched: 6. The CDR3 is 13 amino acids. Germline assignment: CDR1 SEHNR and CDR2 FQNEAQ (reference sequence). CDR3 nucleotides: TGTGCCAGCACCCGGTCAGGGGGCGAGACCCAGTACTTC. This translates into CASTRSGGETQYF.

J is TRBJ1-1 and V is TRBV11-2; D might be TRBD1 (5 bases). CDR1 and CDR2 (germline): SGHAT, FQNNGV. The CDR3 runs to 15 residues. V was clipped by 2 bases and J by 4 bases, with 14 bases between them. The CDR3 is CASSLRRGGTTEAFF. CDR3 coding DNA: TGTGCCAGCAGCTTAAGGCGCGGTGGGACCACTGAAGCTTTCTTT. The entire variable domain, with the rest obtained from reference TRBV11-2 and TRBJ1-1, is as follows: EAGVAQSPRYKIIEKRQSVAFWCNPISGHATLYWYQQILGQGPKLLIQFQNNGVVDDSQLPKDRFSAERLKGVDSTLKIQPAKLEDSAVYLCASSLRRGGTTEAFFGQGTRLTVV.

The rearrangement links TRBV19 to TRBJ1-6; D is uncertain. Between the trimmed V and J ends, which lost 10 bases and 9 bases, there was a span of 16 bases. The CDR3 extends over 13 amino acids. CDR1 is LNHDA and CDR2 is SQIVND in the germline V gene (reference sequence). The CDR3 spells CATTETPASPLHF. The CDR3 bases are TGTGCCACCACCGAGACACCAGCTTCACCCCTCCACTTT.

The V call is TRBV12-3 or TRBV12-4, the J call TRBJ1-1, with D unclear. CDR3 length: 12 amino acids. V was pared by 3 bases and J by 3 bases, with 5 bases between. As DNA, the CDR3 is TGTGCCAGCAGTTTGAGGGACACTGAAGCTTTCTTT. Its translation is CASSLRDTEAFF.

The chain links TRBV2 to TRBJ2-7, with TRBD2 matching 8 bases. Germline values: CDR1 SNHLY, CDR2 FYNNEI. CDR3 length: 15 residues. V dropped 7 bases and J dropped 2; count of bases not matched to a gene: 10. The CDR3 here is CASKNSGGRTYEQYF. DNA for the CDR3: TGTGCCAGCAAAAACTCAGGCGGGAGGACCTACGAGCAGTACTTC.

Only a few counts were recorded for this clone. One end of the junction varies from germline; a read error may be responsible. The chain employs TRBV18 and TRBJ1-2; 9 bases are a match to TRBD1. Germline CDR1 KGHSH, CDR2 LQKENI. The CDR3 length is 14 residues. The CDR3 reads CASSQGAQTYGYTF. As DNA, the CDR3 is TGTGCCAGTTCACAGGGGGCCCAAACCTATGGCTACACCTTC.

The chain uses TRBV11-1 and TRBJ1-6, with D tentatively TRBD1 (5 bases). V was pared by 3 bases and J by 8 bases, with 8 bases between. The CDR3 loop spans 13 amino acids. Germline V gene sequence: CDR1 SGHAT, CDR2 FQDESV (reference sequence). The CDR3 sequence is CASSLTVDSPLHF. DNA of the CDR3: TGTGCCAGCAGCTTGACAGTAGATTCACCCCTCCACTTT.

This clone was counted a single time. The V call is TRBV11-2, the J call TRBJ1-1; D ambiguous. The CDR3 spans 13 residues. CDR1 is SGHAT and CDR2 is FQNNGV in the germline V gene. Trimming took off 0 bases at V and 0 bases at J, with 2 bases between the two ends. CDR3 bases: TGTGCCAGCAGCTTAGAAATGAACACTGAAGCTTTCTTT. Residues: CASSLEMNTEAFF.

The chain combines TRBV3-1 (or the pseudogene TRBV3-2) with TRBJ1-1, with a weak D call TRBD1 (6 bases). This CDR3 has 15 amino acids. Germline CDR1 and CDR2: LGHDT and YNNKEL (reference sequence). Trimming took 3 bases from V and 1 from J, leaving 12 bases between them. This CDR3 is CASSQGGRGNTEAFF. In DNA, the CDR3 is TGTGCCAGCAGCCAGGGGGGCAGGGGGAACACTGAAGCTTTCTTT.

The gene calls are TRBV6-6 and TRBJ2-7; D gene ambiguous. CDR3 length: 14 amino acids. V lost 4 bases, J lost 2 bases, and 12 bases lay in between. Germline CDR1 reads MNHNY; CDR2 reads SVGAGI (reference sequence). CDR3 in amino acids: CASSFERLTYEQYF. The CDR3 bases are TGTGCCAGCAGTTTCGAGAGACTGACCTACGAGCAGTACTTC.

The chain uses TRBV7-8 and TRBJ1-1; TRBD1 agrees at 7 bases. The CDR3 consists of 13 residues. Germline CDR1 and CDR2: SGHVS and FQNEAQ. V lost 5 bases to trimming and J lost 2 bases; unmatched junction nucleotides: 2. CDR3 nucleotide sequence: TGTGCCAGCAGCCCAGGGGGTAACACTGAAGCTTTCTTT. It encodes CASSPGGNTEAFF.

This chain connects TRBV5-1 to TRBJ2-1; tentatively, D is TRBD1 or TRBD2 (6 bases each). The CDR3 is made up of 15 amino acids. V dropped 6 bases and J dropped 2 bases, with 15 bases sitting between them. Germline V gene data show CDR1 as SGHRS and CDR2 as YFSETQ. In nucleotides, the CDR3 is TGCGCCAGCAATGTAGGGGGACTGGCCTACAATGAGCAGTTCTTC. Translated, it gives CASNVGGLAYNEQFF.

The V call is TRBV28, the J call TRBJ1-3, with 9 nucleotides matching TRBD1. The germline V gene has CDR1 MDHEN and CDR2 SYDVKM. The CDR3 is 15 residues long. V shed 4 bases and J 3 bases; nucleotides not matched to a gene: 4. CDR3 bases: TGTGCCAGCAGTTCGAACAGGGGGCGTGGAAACACCATATATTTT. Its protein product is CASSSNRGRGNTIYF.

CDR3 coding DNA: TGTGCCAGTATCGGACGGGTTGAAGCTTTCTTT. It encodes CASIGRVEAFF. V gene TRBV19 combines with J gene TRBJ1-1; D unclear. The V end lost 7 bases, the J end lost 7 bases, and 10 bases lay between the germline ends. This CDR3 region has 11 residues. CDR1 is LNHDA, CDR2 SQIVND, per germline (reference sequence).

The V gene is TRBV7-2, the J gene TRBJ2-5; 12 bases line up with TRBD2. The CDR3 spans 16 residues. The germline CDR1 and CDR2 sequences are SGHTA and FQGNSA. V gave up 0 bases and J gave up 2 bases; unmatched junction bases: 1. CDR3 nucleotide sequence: TGTGCCAGCAGCTTAGCACTAGCGGGGGGACAAGAGACCCAGTACTTC. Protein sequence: CASSLALAGGQETQYF.

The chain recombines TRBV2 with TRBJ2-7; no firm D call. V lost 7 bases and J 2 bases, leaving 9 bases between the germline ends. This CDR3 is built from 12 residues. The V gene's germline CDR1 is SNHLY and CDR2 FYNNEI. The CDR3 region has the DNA TGTGCCAGCATCGAAAAAACCTACGAGCAGTACTTC. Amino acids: CASIEKTYEQYF.

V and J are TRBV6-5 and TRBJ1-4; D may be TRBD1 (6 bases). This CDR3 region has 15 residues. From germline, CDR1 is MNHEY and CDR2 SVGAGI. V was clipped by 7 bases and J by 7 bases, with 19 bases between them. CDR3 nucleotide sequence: TGTGCCAGCACCCAAAATCAGGGGAGGAGTGAAAAACTGTTTTTT. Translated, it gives CASTQNQGRSEKLFF.

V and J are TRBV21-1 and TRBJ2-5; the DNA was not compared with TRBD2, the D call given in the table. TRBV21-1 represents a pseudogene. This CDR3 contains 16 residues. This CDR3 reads CASSKALTRGKETQYF. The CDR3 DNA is TGTGCCAGCAGCAAAGCGCTAACGAGAGGGAAAGAGACCCAGTACTTC.

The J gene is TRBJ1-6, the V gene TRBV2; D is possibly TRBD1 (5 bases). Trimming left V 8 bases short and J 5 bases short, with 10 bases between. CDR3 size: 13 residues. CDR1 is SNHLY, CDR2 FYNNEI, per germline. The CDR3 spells CASRQTDNSPLHF. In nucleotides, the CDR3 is TGTGCCAGCCGACAGACCGATAATTCACCCCTCCACTTT.

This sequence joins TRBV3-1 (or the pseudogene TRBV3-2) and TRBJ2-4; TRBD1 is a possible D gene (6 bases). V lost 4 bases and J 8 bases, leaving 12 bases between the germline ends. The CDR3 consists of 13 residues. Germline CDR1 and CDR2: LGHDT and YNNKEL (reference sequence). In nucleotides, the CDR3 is TGTGCCAGCAGCCCCAGGGGTGTAGACATTCAGTACTTC. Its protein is CASSPRGVDIQYF.

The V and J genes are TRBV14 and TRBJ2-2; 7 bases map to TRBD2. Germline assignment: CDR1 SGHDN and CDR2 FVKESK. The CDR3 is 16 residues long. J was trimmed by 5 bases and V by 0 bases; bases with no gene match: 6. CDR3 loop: CASSQEAGVWTGELFF. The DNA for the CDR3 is TGTGCCAGCAGCCAAGAGGCGGGAGTTTGGACCGGGGAGCTGTTTTTT.

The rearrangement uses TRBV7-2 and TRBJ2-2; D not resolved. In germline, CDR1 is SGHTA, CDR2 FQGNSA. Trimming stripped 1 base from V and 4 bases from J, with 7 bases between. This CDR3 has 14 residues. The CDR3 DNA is TGTGCCAGCAGCTTAGGACAACTCACCGGGGAGCTGTTTTTT. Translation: CASSLGQLTGELFF.

The CDR3 DNA follows: TGTGCCAGCTCACCCACTATAGACAGCGAAGCTTTCTTT. Translation: CASSPTIDSEAFF. The chain joins TRBV18 to TRBJ1-1; maybe TRBD1 (5 bases). The ends were cut back, 3 bases at V and 8 bases at J, with 13 bases in the middle. The germline CDR1 and CDR2 sequences are KGHSH and LQKENI. CDR3 length: 13 residues.

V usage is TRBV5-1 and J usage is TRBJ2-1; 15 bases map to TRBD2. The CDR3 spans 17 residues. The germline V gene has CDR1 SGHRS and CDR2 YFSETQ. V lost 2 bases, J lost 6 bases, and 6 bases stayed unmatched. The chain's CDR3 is CASSFGTSGRIGNEQFF. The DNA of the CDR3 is TGCGCCAGCAGCTTCGGGACTAGCGGGAGGATTGGCAATGAGCAGTTCTTC. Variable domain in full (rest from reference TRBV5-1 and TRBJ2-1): KAGVTQTPRYLIKTRGQQVTLSCSPISGHRSVSWYQQTPGQGLQFLFEYFSETQRNKGNFPGRFSGRQFSNSRSEMNVSTLELGDSALYLCASSFGTSGRIGNEQFFGPGTRLTVL.

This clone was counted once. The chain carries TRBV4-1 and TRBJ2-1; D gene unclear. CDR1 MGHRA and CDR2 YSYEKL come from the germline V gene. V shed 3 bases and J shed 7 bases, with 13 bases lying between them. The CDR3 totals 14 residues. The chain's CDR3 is CASSHPFEVNEQFF. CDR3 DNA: TGCGCCAGCAGCCACCCCTTCGAGGTGAATGAGCAGTTCTTC.

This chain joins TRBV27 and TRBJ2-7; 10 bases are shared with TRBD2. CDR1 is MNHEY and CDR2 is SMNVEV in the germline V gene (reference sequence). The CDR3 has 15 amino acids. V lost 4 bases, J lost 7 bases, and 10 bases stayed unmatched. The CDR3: CASSSLAGAFGEQYF. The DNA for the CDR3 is TGTGCCAGCAGTTCGCTAGCGGGAGCCTTTGGAGAGCAGTACTTC.

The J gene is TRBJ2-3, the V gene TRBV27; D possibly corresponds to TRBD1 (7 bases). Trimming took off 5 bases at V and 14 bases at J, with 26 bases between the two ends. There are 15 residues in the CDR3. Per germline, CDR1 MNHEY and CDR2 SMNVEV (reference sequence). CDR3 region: CASSPGDRPRNERYF. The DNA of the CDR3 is TGTGCCAGCAGTCCGGGGGACAGACCCAGAAATGAACGGTATTTT.

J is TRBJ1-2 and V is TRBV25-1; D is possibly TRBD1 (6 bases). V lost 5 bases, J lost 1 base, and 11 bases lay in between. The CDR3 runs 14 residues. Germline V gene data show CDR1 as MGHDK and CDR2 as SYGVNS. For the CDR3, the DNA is TGTGCCAGCAGTTTACAGGGTATTAACTATGGCTACACCTTC. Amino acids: CASSLQGINYGYTF.